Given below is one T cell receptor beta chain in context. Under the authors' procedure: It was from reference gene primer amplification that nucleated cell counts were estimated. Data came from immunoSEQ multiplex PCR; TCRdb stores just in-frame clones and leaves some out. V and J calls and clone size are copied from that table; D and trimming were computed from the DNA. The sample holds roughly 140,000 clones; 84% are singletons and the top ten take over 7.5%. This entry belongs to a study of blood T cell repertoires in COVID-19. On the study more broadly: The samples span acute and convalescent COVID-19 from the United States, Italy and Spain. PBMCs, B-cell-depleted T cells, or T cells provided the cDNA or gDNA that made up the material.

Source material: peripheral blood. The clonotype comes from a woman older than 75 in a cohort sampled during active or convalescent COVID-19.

The CDR3: CASSDAKGNYGYTF. The CDR3 DNA reads TGTGCCAGCAGTGATGCTAAGGGGAACTATGGCTACACCTTC. The V and J genes are TRBV2 and TRBJ1-2; D possibly corresponds to TRBD1 (5 bases). The ends were cut back, 3 bases at V and 2 bases at J, with 10 bases in the middle. Germline CDR1 and CDR2: SNHLY and FYNNEI. This CDR3 is 14 amino acids long.